These T cell receptor beta chains were read from a single sample in a study of T cell responses to AZD1222 COVID-19 vaccine. The assay was immunoSEQ multiplex PCR, and TCRdb's table has in-frame clones only and misses some. The sample has approximately 150,000 clones, roughly 90% seen once. The starting material was peripheral blood, obtained on day 0 of AZD1222 vaccination. These TCRs come from an adult in good health. The CDR3 runs from the conserved cysteine through the conserved F or W. Each record gives: J gene, clone size, D gene, V gene, CDR3 protein, CDR3 DNA. A D gene is named only where the DNA matches it firmly. Clone size is not always given. Where it is, it says once, few, many or a class for expanded clones.

J: TRBJ2-1
size: -
D: -
V: TRBV5-1
CDR3: CASSLVGDSYNEQFF
DNA: TGCGCCAGCAGCTTGGTGGGGGACTCCTACAATGAGCAGTTCTTC

J: TRBJ1-6
size: -
D: TRBD1
V: TRBV7-8
CDR3: CASSLRQGIGSPLHF
DNA: TGTGCCAGCAGCTTACGACAGGGGATCGGTTCACCCCTCCACTTT

J: TRBJ1-1
size: once
D: -
V: TRBV27
CDR3: CASQSFTEAFF
DNA: TGTGCCAGCCAATCTTTCACTGAAGCTTTCTTT

J: TRBJ1-1
size: -
D: -
V: TRBV19
CDR3: CASSIGIAAEAFF
DNA: TGTGCCAGTAGTATTGGAATCGCCGCTGAAGCTTTCTTT

J: TRBJ1-1
size: -
D: TRBD1
V: TRBV19
CDR3: CASTHRGMNTEAFF
DNA: TGTGCCAGTACTCACAGGGGAATGAACACTGAAGCTTTCTTT

J: TRBJ1-1
size: -
D: -
V: TRBV19
CDR3: CASATTTEAFF
DNA: TGTGCCAGTGCCACAACAACTGAAGCTTTCTTT

J: TRBJ2-2
size: -
D: -
V: TRBV6-2/TRBV6-3
CDR3: CASSYSRAGVTGELFF
DNA: TGTGCCAGCAGTTACTCGAGGGCAGGGGTTACCGGGGAGCTGTTTTTT

J: TRBJ1-1
size: -
D: -
V: TRBV2
CDR3: CASSQENMNTEAFF
DNA: TGTGCCAGCAGCCAGGAGAACATGAACACTGAAGCTTTCTTT

J: TRBJ1-1
size: -
D: -
V: TRBV7-2
CDR3: CASSLELWNTEAFF
DNA: TGTGCCAGCAGCTTAGAGCTGTGGAACACTGAAGCTTTCTTT

J: TRBJ1-1
size: once
D: -
V: TRBV15
CDR3: CATSPEGQVLWVTEAFF
DNA: TGTGCCACCAGCCCGGAGGGCCAGGTCCTATGGGTCACTGAAGCTTTCTTT

J: TRBJ2-3
size: -
D: TRBD2
V: TRBV2
CDR3: CASSLLAASTDTQYF
DNA: TGTGCCAGCAGTCTACTAGCGGCTAGCACAGATACGCAGTATTTT

J: TRBJ1-1
size: once
D: -
V: TRBV19
CDR3: CASQRPGGSGLNTEAFF
DNA: TGTGCCAGCCAACGACCTGGGGGTAGTGGTCTGAACACTGAAGCTTTCTTT

J: TRBJ1-4
size: -
D: TRBD1
V: TRBV9
CDR3: CASSLDRAPGKLFF
DNA: TGTGCCAGCAGTTTGGACAGGGCGCCGGGAAAACTGTTTTTT

J: TRBJ2-7
size: -
D: -
V: TRBV4-2
CDR3: CASSQDRDEQYF
DNA: TGTGCCAGCAGCCAAGATCGGGACGAGCAGTACTTC

J: TRBJ2-3
size: -
D: TRBD2
V: TRBV6-2/TRBV6-3
CDR3: CASSYRLAESTDTQYF
DNA: TGTGCCAGCAGTTACAGACTAGCCGAGAGCACAGATACGCAGTATTTT

J: TRBJ2-7
size: -
D: -
V: TRBV5-8
CDR3: CASSSSEVSYEQYF
DNA: TGTGCCAGCAGCTCTAGCGAGGTCTCCTACGAGCAGTACTTC

J: TRBJ2-7
size: -
D: TRBD1
V: TRBV30
CDR3: CAWRARDRVLYEQYF
DNA: TGTGCCTGGAGGGCCCGGGACAGGGTCCTCTACGAGCAGTACTTC

J: TRBJ2-2
size: -
D: TRBD2
V: TRBV3-1/TRBV3-2
CDR3: CASSQEKASGRAYDSWNTGELFF
DNA: TGTGCCAGCAGCCAAGAGAAGGCTAGCGGGAGGGCCTATGATTCATGGAACACCGGGGAGCTGTTTTTT

J: TRBJ1-5
size: -
D: TRBD1
V: TRBV19
CDR3: CASRDRNQPQHF
DNA: TGTGCCAGCCGGGACAGGAATCAGCCCCAGCATTTT

J: TRBJ2-2
size: -
D: -
V: TRBV4-1
CDR3: CASSQDPSIIQPYTGELFF
DNA: TGCGCCAGCAGCCAAGATCCTTCTATTATCCAACCGTACACCGGGGAGCTGTTTTTT

J: TRBJ2-1
size: few
D: TRBD2
V: TRBV7-3
CDR3: CASSLQAGEDEQFF
DNA: TGTGCCAGCAGCTTACAAGCGGGAGAGGATGAGCAGTTCTTC

J: TRBJ1-4
size: -
D: -
V: TRBV7-2
CDR3: CASSQKAGRNEKLFF
DNA: TGTGCCAGCAGTCAAAAAGCCGGGAGAAATGAAAAACTGTTTTTT

J: TRBJ2-1
size: -
D: TRBD2
V: TRBV10-3
CDR3: CAISLAGGYNEQFF
DNA: TGTGCCATCAGCCTAGCGGGTGGATACAATGAGCAGTTCTTC

J: TRBJ2-7
size: -
D: TRBD2
V: TRBV10-2
CDR3: CASAHSGPYEQYF
DNA: TGCGCCAGCGCGCATAGCGGGCCCTACGAGCAGTACTTC

J: TRBJ1-5
size: -
D: -
V: TRBV6-1
CDR3: CASSEAQGRNQPQHF
DNA: TGTGCCAGCAGTGAAGCGCAGGGACGTAATCAGCCCCAGCATTTT

J: TRBJ1-5
size: -
D: -
V: TRBV2
CDR3: CASSGGGGGLEPQHF
DNA: TGTGCCAGCAGTGGAGGAGGTGGGGGGCTGGAGCCCCAGCATTTT

J: TRBJ2-2
size: -
D: TRBD1
V: TRBV5-1
CDR3: CASSLDRANTGELFF
DNA: TGCGCCAGCAGCCTCGACAGGGCGAACACCGGGGAGCTGTTTTTT

J: TRBJ2-5
size: -
D: TRBD1
V: TRBV27
CDR3: CASSPIPGQRRETQYF
DNA: TGTGCCAGCAGTCCTATACCGGGACAGCGGAGGGAGACCCAGTACTTC

J: TRBJ2-5
size: -
D: TRBD2
V: TRBV30
CDR3: CAWSALAGGETQYF
DNA: TGTGCCTGGAGCGCACTAGCGGGAGGGGAGACCCAGTACTTC

J: TRBJ1-1
size: -
D: -
V: TRBV27
CDR3: CASSLFGGKSHYWNTEAFF
DNA: TGTGCCAGCAGTTTATTTGGTGGGAAGAGCCACTACTGGAACACTGAAGCTTTCTTT

J: TRBJ1-2
size: -
D: -
V: TRBV21-1
CDR3: CARRGLLAWYGYTF
DNA: TGTGCCAGACGGGGTTTACTCGCTTGGTATGGCTACACCTTC

J: TRBJ1-5
size: few
D: TRBD1
V: TRBV19
CDR3: CASSIAGTGTNQPQHF
DNA: TGTGCCAGTAGTATAGCCGGGACAGGTACTAATCAGCCCCAGCATTTT

J: TRBJ1-5
size: -
D: TRBD1
V: TRBV19
CDR3: CASRRDRGQDQPQHF
DNA: TGTGCCAGTAGGCGGGACAGGGGGCAGGATCAGCCCCAGCATTTT

J: TRBJ2-7
size: -
D: -
V: TRBV2
CDR3: CASSLAVRSYEQYF
DNA: TGTGCCAGCAGTTTAGCGGTACGTTCCTACGAGCAGTACTTC

J: TRBJ2-1
size: -
D: -
V: TRBV9
CDR3: CASSKTHRAHEQFF
DNA: TGTGCCAGCAGCAAGACGCACAGGGCCCATGAGCAGTTCTTC

J: TRBJ2-7
size: once
D: -
V: TRBV4-3
CDR3: CASSQGLFYEQYF
DNA: TGCGCCAGCAGCCAAGGTCTTTTCTACGAGCAGTACTTC

J: TRBJ1-1
size: few
D: -
V: TRBV27
CDR3: CASSPLGMNTEAFF
DNA: TGTGCCAGCAGTCCCTTAGGAATGAACACTGAAGCTTTCTTT

J: TRBJ2-5
size: -
D: -
V: TRBV24-1
CDR3: CATSKGRGETQYF
DNA: TGTGCCACCAGTAAGGGCAGGGGAGAGACCCAGTACTTC

J: TRBJ1-2
size: -
D: -
V: TRBV6-5
CDR3: CASFEGGNYGYTF
DNA: TGTGCCAGCTTCGAGGGGGGAAACTATGGCTACACCTTC

J: TRBJ2-1
size: -
D: -
V: TRBV4-3
CDR3: CASSQFFGIRIEAGYNEQFF
DNA: TGCGCCAGCAGCCAGTTCTTTGGGATACGGATAGAGGCGGGATACAATGAGCAGTTCTTC

J: TRBJ1-5
size: -
D: TRBD1
V: TRBV27
CDR3: CASSLLTGALFNQPQHF
DNA: TGTGCCAGCAGTTTATTGACAGGGGCACTATTCAATCAGCCCCAGCATTTT

J: TRBJ2-7
size: -
D: -
V: TRBV5-6
CDR3: CASSVDTYEQYF
DNA: TGTGCCAGCAGCGTGGACACGTACGAGCAGTACTTC

J: TRBJ2-7
size: -
D: -
V: TRBV27
CDR3: CASSYAGRTTYEQYF
DNA: TGTGCCAGCAGTTACGCCGGCAGGACGACCTACGAGCAGTACTTC

J: TRBJ2-7
size: -
D: -
V: TRBV24-1
CDR3: CATSPGGANYEQYF
DNA: TGTGCCACCAGCCCAGGGGGGGCAAACTACGAGCAGTACTTC

J: TRBJ1-2
size: -
D: TRBD1
V: TRBV18
CDR3: CASSPPRQGGTYGYTF
DNA: TGTGCCAGCTCACCACCGAGACAGGGGGGGACCTATGGCTACACCTTC

J: TRBJ2-5
size: once
D: -
V: TRBV28
CDR3: CASRTARTQETQYF
DNA: TGTGCCAGCAGAACAGCCCGTACCCAAGAGACCCAGTACTTC

J: TRBJ2-3
size: -
D: -
V: TRBV4-3
CDR3: CASSQDPDPTDTQYF
DNA: TGCGCCAGCAGCCAAGACCCAGACCCCACAGATACGCAGTATTTT

J: TRBJ1-1
size: -
D: -
V: TRBV5-5
CDR3: CASSQPGPGTEAFF
DNA: TGTGCCAGCAGCCAGCCGGGGCCTGGGACTGAAGCTTTCTTT

J: TRBJ1-2
size: -
D: -
V: TRBV19
CDR3: CASSIGQKETF
DNA: TGTGCCAGTAGTATAGGGCAGAAAGAGACCTTC